This T cell receptor beta chain was recovered during a study of T cell changes during pregnancy in multiple sclerosis. This clone has more than one count but fewer than ten. CDR3 length: 15 amino acids. The ends lost 10 bases at V and 7 bases at J; junction bases unmatched: 13. Germline V gene lookup returns CDR1 LNHDA and CDR2 SQIVND (reference sequence). Assay used: immunoSEQ multiplex PCR; TCRdb lists only in-frame clones, some missing. Altogether under 50,000 clones are present, more than 90% being singletons, with the ten largest covering roughly 0.7%. The chain uses TRBV19 and TRBJ2-2; 9 nucleotides match TRBD1. The receptor's source is a female donor with multiple sclerosis, enrolled in a pregnancy study. The sequencing used CD4+ T cells from peripheral blood mononuclear cells, collected in the first trimester of pregnancy. The CDR3 sequence: CATSIGDRAVGELFF. The CDR3 DNA is TGTGCCACCTCAATAGGGGACAGGGCGGTCGGGGAGCTGTTTTTT.